This T cell receptor (beta chain) was sequenced for a study of T cell clones after liver transplantation. This clone has just a few counts. Antigen: not known. Germline V gene lookup returns CDR1 MNHNS and CDR2 SASEGT. The CDR3 is made up of 14 amino acids. V was cut by 5 bases and J by 0 bases, with 11 bases left in between. Alloreactive TCRbeta sequences came from sequencing proliferating CFSE-low cells in the MLR. Clones were read by immunoSEQ multiplex PCR, and TCRdb kept only the in-frame ones, dropping some. This table holds about 5,600 clones, approximately 31% found once. V usage is TRBV6-1 and J usage is TRBJ2-7; D possibly uses TRBD1 or TRBD2 (5 bases each). The sequence was obtained from a human patient who received a liver transplant. Some T cells may be transferred from the graft donor. Sequencing was done on a sample of CD4+ T cells from cultured PBMCs. The CDR3 DNA follows: TGTGCCAGCAGTAGGGGAGACAGCTCCTACGAGCAGTACTTC. Translating it yields CASSRGDSSYEQYF.